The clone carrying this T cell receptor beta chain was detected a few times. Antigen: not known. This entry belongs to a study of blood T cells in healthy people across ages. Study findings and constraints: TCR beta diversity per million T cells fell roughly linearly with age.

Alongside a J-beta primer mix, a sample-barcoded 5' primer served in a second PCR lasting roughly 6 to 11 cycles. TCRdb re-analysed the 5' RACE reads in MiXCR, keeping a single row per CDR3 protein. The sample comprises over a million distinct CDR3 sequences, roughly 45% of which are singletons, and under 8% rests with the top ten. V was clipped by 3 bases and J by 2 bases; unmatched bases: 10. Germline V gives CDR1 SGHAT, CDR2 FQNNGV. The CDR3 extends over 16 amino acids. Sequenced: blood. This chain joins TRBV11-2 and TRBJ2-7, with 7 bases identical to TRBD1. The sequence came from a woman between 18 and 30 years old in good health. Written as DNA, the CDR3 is TGTGCCAGCAGCTTCCCGACGACAGGGTATCCCTACGAGCAGTACTTC. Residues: CASSFPTTGYPYEQYF.